Listed below are T cell receptor beta chains from one sample, sequenced in a study of technical replicates of blood from a handful of donors. Repertoires were generated with immunoSEQ multiplex PCR, while TCRdb's copy carries only in-frame clones and drops some. Of 98,000 or so clones listed, nearly 97% are singletons. The sequenced sample was T cells isolated from PBMCs. The source is a human donor in good health. Each CDR3 is given with its conserved first and last residue. The order of the fields is J gene, V gene, clone size, D gene, CDR3 protein, CDR3 DNA. A D gene is named only where the DNA matches it firmly. Only part of the rows carry a size: once, few, many, or a class if the clone is expanded.

>TRBJ1-1|TRBV5-4|-|-
CASSLDQTRNTEAFF
TGTGCCAGCAGCTTGGACCAAACCAGAAACACTGAAGCTTTCTTT
>TRBJ2-7|TRBV2|once|TRBD2
CASSGLGLAGEVSYEQYF
TGTGCCAGCAGTGGGTTAGGACTAGCGGGAGAAGTCTCCTACGAGCAGTACTTC
>TRBJ1-1|TRBV19|once|-
CASISRPLTDTEAFF
TGTGCCAGTATCTCTCGGCCCCTGACTGACACTGAAGCTTTCTTT
>TRBJ2-6|TRBV30|once|-
CAWRGAFSGANVLTF
TGTGCCTGGAGGGGGGCGTTCTCTGGGGCCAACGTCCTGACTTTC
>TRBJ2-7|TRBV19|-|TRBD2
CASSVILAGGPYEQYF
TGTGCCAGTAGTGTCATCCTAGCGGGGGGCCCCTACGAGCAGTACTTC
>TRBJ2-3|TRBV6-1|-|TRBD2
CASRPASGSTDTQYF
TGTGCCAGCAGACCTGCTAGCGGGAGCACAGATACGCAGTATTTT
>TRBJ1-4|TRBV18|few|-
CASSPPSLLKLFF
TGTGCCAGCTCACCACCGTCACTCTTGAAACTGTTTTTT
>TRBJ2-1|TRBV29-1|-|-
CSVVRGNNEQFF
TGCAGCGTTGTAAGAGGGAACAATGAGCAGTTCTTC
>TRBJ1-6|TRBV11-3|-|-
CASSFLPAGERSPLHF
TGTGCCAGCAGCTTCCTTCCCGCAGGGGAGCGTTCACCCCTCCACTTT
>TRBJ2-3|TRBV6-1|once|-
CASSEALLRVASTDTQYF
TGTGCCAGCAGTGAAGCGCTACTTCGGGTTGCTAGCACAGATACGCAGTATTTT
>TRBJ1-2|TRBV5-1|-|-
CASSLALGRGARLYGYTF
TGCGCCAGCAGCTTGGCCCTCGGCAGGGGTGCTCGACTCTATGGCTACACCTTC
>TRBJ1-1|TRBV5-1|-|TRBD1
CASSSWTGGWGTEAFF
TGCGCCAGCAGCTCCTGGACAGGCGGGTGGGGCACTGAAGCTTTCTTT
>TRBJ2-1|TRBV10-1|-|-
CASSDLDRTNDEQFF
TGCGCCAGCAGTGATTTGGACAGGACTAATGATGAGCAGTTCTTC
>TRBJ1-5|TRBV5-1|few|-
CASSLYTIQGINQPQHF
TGCGCCAGCAGCCTGTATACCATACAGGGCATCAATCAGCCCCAGCATTTT
>TRBJ2-2|TRBV12-5|-|-
CASGQTGGELFF
TGTGCTAGTGGCCAAACAGGCGGGGAGCTGTTTTTT
>TRBJ2-5|TRBV30|-|TRBD2
CAWSTRGLADQETQYF
TGTGCCTGGAGTACTAGGGGACTAGCCGATCAAGAGACCCAGTACTTC
>TRBJ1-5|TRBV5-5|-|-
CASSLEGHQPQHF
TGTGCCAGCAGCTTGGAGGGGCATCAGCCCCAGCATTTT
>TRBJ2-2|TRBV5-1|-|TRBD2
CASSLETSAFTGELFF
TGCGCCAGCAGCTTGGAGACTAGCGCTTTCACCGGGGAGCTGTTTTTT
>TRBJ2-7|TRBV28|-|-
CASGGRVYEQYF
TGTGCCAGCGGTGGCAGGGTGTACGAGCAGTACTTC
>TRBJ1-2|TRBV6-6|-|TRBD1
CASSGTGGGGYTF
TGTGCCAGCAGTGGGACAGGGGGCGGTGGCTACACCTTC
>TRBJ2-7|TRBV7-3|-|TRBD1
CASSPGQLRSYEQYF
TGTGCCAGCAGCCCGGGACAGCTCAGATCCTACGAGCAGTACTTC
>TRBJ1-1|TRBV7-9|-|-
CASNLQLNTEAFF
TGTGCCAGCAACCTACAGCTTAACACTGAAGCTTTCTTT
>TRBJ2-3|TRBV27|-|TRBD2
CASSGTSGRARTDTQYF
TGTGCCAGCAGTGGAACAAGCGGGAGGGCCCGCACAGATACGCAGTATTTT
>TRBJ1-2|TRBV19|few|-
CASSIDRGAGYGYTF
TGTGCCAGTAGTATAGATCGTGGGGCCGGCTATGGCTACACCTTC
>TRBJ2-3|TRBV7-8|-|TRBD2
CASSASLAGGRTDTQYF
TGTGCCAGCAGCGCCTCCCTAGCGGGAGGGCGCACAGATACGCAGTATTTT
>TRBJ1-1|TRBV7-9|once|-
CASSSRQTLTEAFF
TGTGCCAGCAGTTCCCGACAGACCCTCACTGAAGCTTTCTTT
>TRBJ1-1|TRBV27|-|TRBD1
CASSPHQGGPEAFF
TGTGCCAGCAGTCCTCATCAGGGGGGCCCTGAAGCTTTCTTT
>TRBJ2-2|TRBV6-5|-|TRBD1
CASSNDRGGTGELFF
TGTGCCAGCAGTAATGACAGGGGCGGCACCGGGGAGCTGTTTTTT
>TRBJ1-2|TRBV21-1|-|-
CASSKGGGYGYTF
TGTGCCAGCAGCAAAGGGGGAGGCTATGGCTACACCTTC
>TRBJ2-5|TRBV10-3|-|TRBD2
CAISPGLAGGSQETQYF
TGTGCCATCAGCCCGGGACTAGCGGGGGGGAGCCAAGAGACCCAGTACTTC
>TRBJ2-7|TRBV29-1|-|TRBD1
CSVAGDRRYEQYF
TGCAGCGTTGCAGGGGACAGACGATACGAGCAGTACTTC
>TRBJ2-7|TRBV7-9|once|TRBD1
CASSSTFRDSFRDEQYF
TGTGCCAGCAGCAGTACATTCCGGGACAGTTTTAGGGACGAGCAGTACTTC
>TRBJ2-1|TRBV11-2|-|-
CASSLQWEQFF
TGTGCCAGCAGCTTACAGTGGGAGCAGTTCTTC
>TRBJ2-5|TRBV5-1|once|-
CASSLSLGTGRETQYF
TGCGCCAGCAGCTTGTCTCTGGGCACTGGGAGGGAGACCCAGTACTTC
>TRBJ2-2|TRBV29-1|-|-
CSAGWGVNTGELFF
TGCAGCGCGGGGTGGGGGGTTAACACCGGGGAGCTGTTTTTT
>TRBJ2-2|TRBV11-2|-|-
CASSLDYGTGELFF
TGTGCCAGCAGCTTAGATTACGGCACCGGGGAGCTGTTTTTT
>TRBJ2-7|TRBV5-5|-|-
CASSLAPTVDYEQYF
TGTGCCAGCAGCTTGGCGCCGACAGTGGACTACGAGCAGTACTTC
>TRBJ1-4|TRBV5-1|-|TRBD1
CASSHRGLEEKLFF
TGCGCCAGCAGCCACAGGGGGCTAGAGGAAAAACTGTTTTTT
>TRBJ1-4|TRBV19|-|-
CASSPRTGPGLGEKLFF
TGTGCCAGTAGTCCGCGGACGGGGCCGGGACTGGGCGAAAAACTGTTTTTT
>TRBJ2-7|TRBV7-2|once|-
CASSTRLVSYEQYF
TGTGCCAGCAGCACCAGACTAGTTTCCTACGAGCAGTACTTC
>TRBJ2-1|TRBV7-6|-|-
CASSHGWSSYNEQFF
TGTGCCAGCAGCCACGGCTGGAGCTCCTACAATGAGCAGTTCTTC
>TRBJ2-7|TRBV7-9|-|TRBD1
CASSLAQTGYSYEQYF
TGTGCCAGCAGCTTAGCCCAGACAGGGTATTCCTACGAGCAGTACTTC
>TRBJ1-1|TRBV28|once|-
CASSSTGMWKTEAFF
TGTGCCAGCAGTTCAACAGGGATGTGGAAAACTGAAGCTTTCTTT
>TRBJ2-3|TRBV4-2|-|TRBD1
CASSQEIAGQGLSDTQYF
TGTGCCAGCAGCCAAGAAATCGCAGGACAGGGATTATCAGATACGCAGTATTTT
>TRBJ2-7|TRBV7-8|once|TRBD2
CASSSLRIPGLAEPRGYEQYF
TGTGCCAGCAGCTCGCTAAGGATCCCGGGACTAGCGGAGCCTAGAGGTTACGAGCAGTACTTC
>TRBJ2-5|TRBV4-2|-|-
CASSQTGPQETQYF
TGTGCCAGCAGCCAAACAGGACCCCAAGAGACCCAGTACTTC
>TRBJ1-1|TRBV5-1|few|-
CASSLGRGGTEAFF
TGCGCCAGCAGCTTGGGAAGAGGGGGCACTGAAGCTTTCTTT
>TRBJ1-4|TRBV30|-|-
CAVNRDIAHEKLFF
TGTGCTGTCAATAGGGACATCGCTCACGAAAAACTGTTTTTT
>TRBJ2-1|TRBV13|-|TRBD1
CASSSQGQSSYNEQFF
TGTGCCAGCAGCTCCCAGGGACAGAGCTCCTACAATGAGCAGTTCTTC
>TRBJ1-1|TRBV6-5|-|TRBD1
CASRPGTVNTEAFF
TGTGCCAGCAGACCCGGGACAGTGAACACTGAAGCTTTCTTT